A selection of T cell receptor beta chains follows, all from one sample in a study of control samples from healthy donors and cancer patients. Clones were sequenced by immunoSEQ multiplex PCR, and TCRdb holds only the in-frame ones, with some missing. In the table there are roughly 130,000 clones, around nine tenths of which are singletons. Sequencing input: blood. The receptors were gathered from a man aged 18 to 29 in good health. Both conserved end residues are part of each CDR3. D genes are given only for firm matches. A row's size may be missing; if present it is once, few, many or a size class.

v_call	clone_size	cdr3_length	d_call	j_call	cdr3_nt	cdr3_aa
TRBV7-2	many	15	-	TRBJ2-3	TGTGCCAGCAGCCATGCGGGCCAGGTCACAGATACGCAGTATTTT	CASSHAGQVTDTQYF
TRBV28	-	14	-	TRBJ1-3	TGTGCCAGCAGTCAGACCGATTCTGGAAACACCATATATTTT	CASSQTDSGNTIYF
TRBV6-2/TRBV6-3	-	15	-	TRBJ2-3	TGTGCCAGCAGTCGACTCCGGGACGAAACAGATACGCAGTATTTT	CASSRLRDETDTQYF
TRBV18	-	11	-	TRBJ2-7	TGTGCCAGCTCATCTGACTACGAGCAGTACTTC	CASSSDYEQYF
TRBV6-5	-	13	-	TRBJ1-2	TGTGCCAGCAGTCCCCCCGTAGTGGGTGGCTACACCTTC	CASSPPVVGGYTF
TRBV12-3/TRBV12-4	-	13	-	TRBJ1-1	TGTGCCAGCAGCCTCCCAGGGAACACTGAAGCTTTCTTT	CASSLPGNTEAFF
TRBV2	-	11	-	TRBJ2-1	TGTGCCAGCAGTATGTACAATGAGCAGTTCTTC	CASSMYNEQFF
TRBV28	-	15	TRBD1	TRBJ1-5	TGTGCCAGCAGTTTGGGGCAGGGGGCATCTCAGCCCCAGCATTTT	CASSLGQGASQPQHF
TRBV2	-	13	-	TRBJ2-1	TGTGCCAGCAGTCTATCTGGCGGGGACGAGCAGTTCTTC	CASSLSGGDEQFF
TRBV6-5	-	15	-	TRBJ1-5	TGTGCCAGCAGCCCGGGGGTTTTGAGCAATCAGCCCCAGCATTTT	CASSPGVLSNQPQHF
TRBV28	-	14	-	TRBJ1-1	TGTGCCAGCAGTGACCGGAGGTTGTACACTGAAGCTTTCTTT	CASSDRRLYTEAFF
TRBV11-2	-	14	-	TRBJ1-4	TGTGCCAGCAGCTTAAGGGGGGGCGGTGAAAAACTGTTTTTT	CASSLRGGGEKLFF
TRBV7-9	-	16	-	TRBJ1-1	TGTGCCAGCAGCTCTGCGGGGGACACGGGTCGTACTGAAGCTTTCTTT	CASSSAGDTGRTEAFF
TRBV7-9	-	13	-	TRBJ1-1	TGTGCCAGCAGCCTAGAACTGAACACTGAAGCTTTCTTT	CASSLELNTEAFF
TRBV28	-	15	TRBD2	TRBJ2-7	TGTGCCAGCAGTTTCTTGAGCGGGGGGGCCCGGGAGCAGTACTTC	CASSFLSGGAREQYF
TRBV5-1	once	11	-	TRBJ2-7	TGCGCCAGCAGCTCCATCTACGAGCAGTACTTC	CASSSIYEQYF
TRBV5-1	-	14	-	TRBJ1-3	TGCGCCAGCAGCTTGGCGGGACTTGGAAACACCATATATTTT	CASSLAGLGNTIYF
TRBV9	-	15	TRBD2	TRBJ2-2	TGTGCCAGCAGCGGACTAGCGGGGAACACCGGGGAGCTGTTTTTT	CASSGLAGNTGELFF
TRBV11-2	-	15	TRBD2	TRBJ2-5	TGTGCCAGCAGCTGGGTAGCGGGGGACCAAGAGACCCAGTACTTC	CASSWVAGDQETQYF
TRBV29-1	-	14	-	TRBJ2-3	TGCAGCGTTGATCGGGGTGCTAGCACAGATACGCAGTATTTT	CSVDRGASTDTQYF
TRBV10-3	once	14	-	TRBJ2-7	TGTGCCATCAGTGATAAGGGGATCTCCTACGAGCAGTACTTC	CAISDKGISYEQYF
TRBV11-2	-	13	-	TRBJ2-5	TGTGCCAGCAGCTTGGCAGGGAAAGAGACCCAGTACTTC	CASSLAGKETQYF
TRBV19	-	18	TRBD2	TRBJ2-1	TGTGCCAGTAGTACGACCGGACTTGCGGGAGGAATCTACAATGAGCAGTTCTTC	CASSTTGLAGGIYNEQFF
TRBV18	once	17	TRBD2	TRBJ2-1	TGTGCCAGCTCACCCTTTACCGGGACTAACATAAACAATGAGCAGTTCTTC	CASSPFTGTNINNEQFF
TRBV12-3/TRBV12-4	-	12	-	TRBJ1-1	TGTGCCAGCAGTTTAAAGGGCACTGAAGCTTTCTTT	CASSLKGTEAFF
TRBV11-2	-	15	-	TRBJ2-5	TGTGCCAGCAGCTTAGAAGGTAGCGGAAAAGAGACCCAGTACTTC	CASSLEGSGKETQYF
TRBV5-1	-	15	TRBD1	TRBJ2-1	TGCGCCAGCAGCTGGGGAGGACAGGGGTTAAATGAGCAGTTCTTC	CASSWGGQGLNEQFF
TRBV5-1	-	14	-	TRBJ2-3	TGCGCCAGCAGTTCCAGCTTTAGCACAGATACGCAGTATTTT	CASSSSFSTDTQYF
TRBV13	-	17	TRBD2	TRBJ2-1	TGTGCCAGCAGCTTAGACGGACTAGCGGGAGAAGGTGTTGAGCAGTTCTTC	CASSLDGLAGEGVEQFF